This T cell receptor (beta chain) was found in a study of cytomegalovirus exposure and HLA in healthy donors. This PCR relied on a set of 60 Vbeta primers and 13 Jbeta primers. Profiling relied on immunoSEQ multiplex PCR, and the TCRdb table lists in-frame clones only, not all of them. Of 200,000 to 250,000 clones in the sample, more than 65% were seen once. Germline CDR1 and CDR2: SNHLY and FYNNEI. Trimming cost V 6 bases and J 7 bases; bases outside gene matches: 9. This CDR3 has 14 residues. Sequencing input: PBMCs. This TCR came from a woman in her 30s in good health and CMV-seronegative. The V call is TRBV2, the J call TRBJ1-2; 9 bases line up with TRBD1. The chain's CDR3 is CASRNTGGVSGYTF. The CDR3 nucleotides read TGTGCCAGCAGGAATACAGGGGGCGTCTCTGGCTACACCTTC.